This T cell receptor (beta chain) was observed in a study of T cell clonality in common variable immunodeficiency. Sequencing was performed with immunoSEQ multiplex PCR; in TCRdb, only in-frame clones are kept and a portion is missing. Sampling found 25,000 to 35,000 clones, none seen once. Findings of the study overall: Common variable immunodeficiency TCR beta sequences reportedly had fewer deletions and N-nucleotide insertions.

The V segment lost 8 bases and the J segment 4 bases; nucleotides outside the gene matches: 4. The germline gives CDR1 SEHNR, CDR2 FQNEAQ (reference sequence). The CDR3 loop spans 12 amino acids. This clone occurred a few times. Its specificity is not known. The read gets to within 3 residues of the CDR3 end, and the germline J gene fills in the rest. Patients had low serum IgG, IgA and/or IgM and specific antibody deficiency. Source material: peripheral blood mononuclear cells. The J gene is TRBJ1-2, the V gene TRBV7-9, with TRBD1 matching 7 bases. The receptor was isolated from a human donor with common variable immunodeficiency. Here the CDR3 reads CASSGTVYGYTF. The CDR3 DNA, read in part, is TGTGCCAGCTCCGGGACAGTCTATGGC.